One sample yielded the 32 T cell receptor beta chains listed below, sequenced in a study of T-cell reconstitution after alpha-beta-depleted transplantation in children. The TCRbeta library was prepared with unique molecular identifiers. TCRdb independently ran MiXCR on the PCR reads; one entry per CDR3 protein. The sample holds approximately 520,000 distinct CDR3 sequences, about 10% seen once. The input for sequencing was PBMCs, mostly from graft donor cells, taken 180 days after TCRalphabeta/CD19-depleted stem cell transplant. These receptors came from a female patient aged 2 to 10 who had a stem cell transplant for aplastic anemia, so the T cells may come from the graft donor.

This clonotype has a handful of counts. The chain employs TRBV20-1 and TRBJ1-5; weak D call: TRBD1 (6 bases). V gave up 3 bases and J gave up 0 bases, with 27 bases separating them. Germline V CDR1 and CDR2: DFQATT, SNEGSKA (reference sequence). This CDR3 comprises 20 residues. CDR3 amino acids: CSASSRSRTEPPSSNQPQHF. The CDR3 coding sequence is TGCAGTGCTAGCTCGAGATCCAGGACAGAGCCTCCGAGTAGCAATCAGCCCCAGCATTTT.

The table lists this clonotype with a few counts. The V gene is TRBV5-5, the J gene TRBJ2-7, with TRBD1 identical over 7 bases. V lost 1 base and J lost 5; bases outside the gene matches: 6. This CDR3 has 14 amino acids. Germline V gene sequence: CDR1 SGHKS, CDR2 YYEKEE (reference sequence). This CDR3 reads CASSLQQGSHEQYF. The CDR3 DNA reads as TGTGCCAGCAGCTTGCAACAGGGGAGCCACGAGCAGTACTTC.

Ten or more counts support this clonotype. The junction does not match germline at one end; this may be a read error. J is TRBJ2-1 and V is TRBV28, with a possible D match to TRBD2 (5 bases). The CDR3 is 14 amino acids. Germline CDR1 reads MDHEN; CDR2 reads SYDVKM. The CDR3: CASIGEHSSNEQFF. The CDR3 DNA reads as TGTGCCAGCATCGGGGAGCACTCCTCCAATGAGCAGTTCTTC.

This chain uses TRBV20-1 with TRBJ1-1; TRBD1 might be the D (6 bases). There are 14 residues in the CDR3. Trimming took off 0 bases at V and 10 bases at J, with 18 bases between the two ends. The germline V gene encodes CDR1 DFQATT and CDR2 SNEGSKA (reference sequence). CDR3 sequence reads: CSARDGRGAWGAFF. CDR3 DNA sequence: TGCAGTGCTAGAGATGGACGGGGGGCCTGGGGAGCTTTCTTT.

This rearrangement joins TRBV25-1 to TRBJ2-7; 7 bases fit TRBD2. Per germline, CDR1 MGHDK and CDR2 SYGVNS. Trimming removed 1 base from V and 3 bases from J; junction bases left unmatched: 6. This CDR3 has 15 residues. CDR3 in amino acids: CASSESPGGYYEQYF. The CDR3 DNA reads TGTGCCAGCAGTGAATCCCCGGGGGGTTACTACGAGCAGTACTTC.

The chain recombines TRBV5-1 with TRBJ2-1; 7 positions match TRBD2. In germline, CDR1 is SGHRS, CDR2 YFSETQ. The CDR3 covers 15 residues. V dropped 6 bases and J dropped 1; count of bases not matched to a gene: 7. CDR3 in DNA: TGCGCCAGCAACCCTATAGCGGGTTCCTACAATGAGCAGTTCTTC. Protein sequence: CASNPIAGSYNEQFF.

The sample holds many counts of this clonotype. CDR3 bases: TGTGCCACCAGCAGAGATGGGACTAGCACAGATACGCAGTATTTT. Residues: CATSRDGTSTDTQYF. This chain connects TRBV15 to TRBJ2-3; TRBD2 might be the D (6 bases). The V gene lost 0 bases and the J gene lost 0 bases, with 7 bases spanning the gap. The germline gives CDR1 LNHNV, CDR2 YYDKDF (reference sequence). The CDR3 totals 15 residues.

The rearrangement joins TRBV7-8 to TRBJ2-4; D gene ambiguous. The CDR3 has 16 amino acids. Looked up from germline, CDR1 is SGHVS and CDR2 is FQNEAQ. The V end was cut by 5 bases, the J end by 6 bases, with 20 bases between. In nucleotides, the CDR3 is TGTGCCAGCAGCCACGCCGTGAGCCGCTATGGAAACATTCAGTACTTC. Translating gives CASSHAVSRYGNIQYF.

The chain joins TRBV10-3 to TRBJ2-5; the D gene is possibly TRBD1 (6 bases). Trimming shortened V by 6 bases and J by 6 bases, and 14 bases separated the two germline ends. The CDR3 loop spans 13 amino acids. Germline V gene sequence: CDR1 ENHRY, CDR2 SYGVKD. The CDR3 DNA is TGTGCCATCAGCCATACAGGGAGTCAGACCCAGTACTTC. This sequence encodes CAISHTGSQTQYF.

The table lists this clonotype with a few counts. This chain connects TRBV29-1 to TRBJ2-1, with D tentatively TRBD1 (6 bases). This CDR3 has 14 residues. From germline, CDR1 is SQVTM and CDR2 ANQGSEA. V lost 3 bases, J lost 2 bases, and 11 bases lay in between. The CDR3 here is CSVEGQGPYNEQFF. Here the CDR3 DNA reads TGCAGCGTTGAGGGTCAGGGGCCCTACAATGAGCAGTTCTTC.

This clonotype was detected a few times. V gene TRBV27 combines with J gene TRBJ1-5; 8 positions match TRBD1. Germline loops: CDR1 MNHEY, CDR2 SMNVEV (reference sequence). The CDR3 covers 14 residues. V lost 8 bases to trimming and J lost 7 bases; unmatched junction nucleotides: 10. The CDR3 reads CASGQGTRGQPQHF. The CDR3 bases are TGTGCCAGCGGACAGGGAACCCGGGGACAGCCCCAGCATTTT.

This clonotype was found a few times. The chain joins TRBV10-3 to TRBJ2-1, with TRBD1 matching over 7 bases. There are 15 residues in the CDR3. Germline CDR1 ENHRY, CDR2 SYGVKD. The ends lost 3 bases at V and 9 bases at J; junction bases unmatched: 11. The CDR3 DNA is TGTGCCATCAGTGAACACAGGGGTCGACAAGGTGAGCAGTTCTTC. Its translation: CAISEHRGRQGEQFF.

The chain uses TRBV29-1 and TRBJ1-2; 8 bases match TRBD1. This CDR3 has 11 residues. Germline-derived CDR1 and CDR2 are SQVTM and ANQGSEA. V lost 6 bases to trimming and J lost 6 bases; unmatched junction nucleotides: 3. The CDR3 here is CSVPGGHGYTF. CDR3 bases: TGCAGCGTCCCAGGGGGCCATGGCTACACCTTC.

With respect to this clonotype: Compared with germline, one end of the junction differs, possibly owing to a read error. The chain uses TRBV12-3 or TRBV12-4 and TRBJ1-5; D perhaps matches TRBD1 (5 bases). The CDR3 sequence is 19 residues long. The CDR3 DNA is TGTACCAGCAGTCTTTTGGGATTGGACGCAAAAGGGGGCAATCAGCCCCAGCATTTT. Encoded protein: CTSSLLGLDAKGGNQPQHF.

The chain is built from TRBV18 and TRBJ2-6, with D perhaps assigned TRBD1 or TRBD2 (5 bases each). CDR3 length: 15 amino acids. Per the germline V gene, CDR1 is KGHSH and CDR2 is LQKENI. The ends were cut back, 2 bases at V and 3 bases at J, with 8 bases in the middle. The CDR3 coding sequence is TGTGCCAGCTCACCAAGAGGGGTTGGGGCCAACGTCCTGACTTTC. This encodes CASSPRGVGANVLTF.

This clonotype was detected a few times. The genes are TRBV28 and TRBJ1-1; D may be TRBD1 (5 bases). V lost 6 bases to trimming and J lost 3 bases, with 14 bases between them. Germline loops: CDR1 MDHEN, CDR2 SYDVKM. This CDR3 is 14 amino acids long. The CDR3 sequence: CASSDPGHDTEAFF. DNA of the CDR3: TGTGCCAGCAGCGACCCCGGACACGACACTGAAGCTTTCTTT.

In its sample, this clonotype was seen many times. The V and J genes are TRBV12-3 or TRBV12-4 and TRBJ2-2, with D uncertain. The V and J ends lost 3 bases and 1 base respectively, with 6 bases between them. This CDR3 has 14 residues. The CDR3 region has the DNA TGTGCCAGCAGTTTCTTCGGGAACACCGGGGAGCTGTTTTTT. Translating gives CASSFFGNTGELFF.

This clonotype was seen a few times. This chain links TRBV4-1 with TRBJ2-3; TRBD2 aligns across 9 bases. The J segment lost 7 bases and the V segment lost 0 bases, leaving 5 bases of the junction unmatched. CDR1 is MGHRA and CDR2 is YSYEKL in the germline V gene. CDR3 length: 15 residues. CDR3 loop: CASSQEVAGVYTQYF. In nucleotides, the CDR3 is TGCGCCAGCAGCCAAGAGGTAGCGGGAGTGTATACGCAGTATTTT.

DNA for the CDR3: TGTGCCAGCAGCTTAAGGGGGGGGCCCGACTATGGCTACACCTTC. Translated: CASSLRGGPDYGYTF. V is TRBV7-3 and J is TRBJ1-2; D is perhaps TRBD1 (6 bases). The CDR3 is 15 amino acids. V was clipped by 1 base and J by 3 bases, with 12 bases between them. Germline CDR1 reads SGHTA; CDR2 reads FQGTGA.

There are a few counts of this clonotype. The V gene is TRBV5-5, the J gene TRBJ2-5; D perhaps matches TRBD2 (6 bases). V lost 3 bases and J lost 2, with 23 bases in between. The germline V gene encodes CDR1 SGHKS and CDR2 YYEKEE (reference sequence). The CDR3 sequence is 18 residues long. As DNA, the CDR3 is TGTGCCAGCAGCTGGAGAGGCGGGACTCCGCCTGGACAAGAGACCCAGTACTTC. Translating it yields CASSWRGGTPPGQETQYF. Drawing the rest from reference TRBV5-5 and TRBJ2-5, the complete variable domain is DAGVTQSPTHLIKTRGQQVTLRCSPISGHKSVSWYQQVLGQGPQFIFQYYEKEERGRGNFPDRFSARQFPNYSSELNVNALLLGDSALYLCASSWRGGTPPGQETQYFGPGTRLLVL.

This clonotype was seen only a few times. This sequence joins TRBV2 and TRBJ2-1, with 9 nucleotides matching TRBD2. V gave up 7 bases and J gave up 4 bases; unmatched junction bases: 8. This CDR3 region has 15 residues. Germline CDR1 SNHLY, CDR2 FYNNEI. The CDR3 loop reads CASIPGTSLYNEQFF. The CDR3 DNA is TGTGCCAGCATTCCCGGGACTAGCCTTTACAATGAGCAGTTCTTC.

The rearrangement uses TRBV9 and TRBJ1-1; 7 positions match TRBD1. CDR3 length: 15 residues. CDR1 and CDR2 (germline): SGDLS, YYNGEE. With V trimmed by 0 bases and J by 0 bases, 2 bases remained unmatched. The DNA of the CDR3 is TGTGCCAGCAGCGTAGTTGACAGGGTGAACACTGAAGCTTTCTTT. It encodes CASSVVDRVNTEAFF.

This clonotype occurred many times. The chain has TRBV5-1 and TRBJ1-1, with D uncertain. Trimming stripped 0 bases from V and 2 bases from J, with 17 bases between. CDR3 length: 17 amino acids. Germline V CDR1 and CDR2: SGHRS, YFSETQ. The CDR3 DNA follows: TGCGCCAGCAGCTTGGCTCTTTCAGGAGCAGCTAACACTGAAGCTTTCTTT. Amino acids: CASSLALSGAANTEAFF.

This chain joins TRBV11-3 and TRBJ2-7, with TRBD1 identical over 7 bases. The CDR3 contains 12 residues. V lost 2 bases, J lost 6 bases, and 1 base stayed unmatched. Germline lookup yields CDR1 SGHNT and CDR2 YENEEA. The CDR3 DNA reads TGTGCCAGCAGCTTATCAGGGGGCGAGCAGTACTTC. Amino acid sequence: CASSLSGGEQYF.

This clonotype was seen repeatedly, ten times or more. The rearrangement uses TRBV7-9 and TRBJ2-2; D may be TRBD2 (6 bases). Germline V gene sequence: CDR1 SEHNR, CDR2 FQNEAQ (reference sequence). This CDR3 contains 13 residues. The ends were cut back, 5 bases at V and 5 bases at J, with 9 bases in the middle. The CDR3 loop reads CASSATRTGELFF. The CDR3 coding sequence is TGTGCCAGCAGCGCGACTAGAACCGGGGAGCTGTTTTTT.

This clonotype was observed a few times. This chain joins TRBV6-1 and TRBJ2-1; 16 positions agree with TRBD2. V trimming: 6 bases; J trimming: 8 bases; junction bases outside the gene matches: 7. Germline loops: CDR1 MNHNS, CDR2 SASEGT. The CDR3 has 16 residues. The CDR3 here is CASRLTGTSGRDEQFF. The CDR3, as DNA: TGTGCCAGCAGACTGACCGGGACTAGCGGGAGGGATGAGCAGTTCTTC.

This clonotype was detected many times. This chain connects TRBV20-1 to TRBJ1-5, with D unclear. From germline, CDR1 is DFQATT and CDR2 SNEGSKA (reference sequence). The CDR3 has 13 amino acids. V was cut by 0 bases and J by 7 bases, with 10 bases left in between. In DNA, the CDR3 is TGCAGTGCTAGAGATAGTCGTCGGCAGCCCCAGCATTTT. Residues: CSARDSRRQPQHF.

Details on this clonotype: An end of the junction does not agree with germline; a read error may underlie this. The V and J genes are TRBV7-8 and TRBJ1-1, with 8 positions matching TRBD1. This CDR3 has 18 residues. Looked up from germline, CDR1 is SGHVS and CDR2 is FQNEAQ. DNA of the CDR3: TGTGCCAGCAGCTTAGCGCCCTACGGACAGGGAGTGAACACTGAATCTTTCTTT. It specifies CASSLAPYGQGVNTESFF.

The chain uses TRBV30 and TRBJ2-7, with D hard to call. The V and J ends lost 0 bases and 2 bases respectively, with 8 bases between them. Germline CDR1 reads GTSNPN; CDR2 reads SVGIG (reference sequence). The CDR3 consists of 13 residues. The CDR3: CAWSVRSTYEQYF. The CDR3 bases are TGTGCCTGGAGTGTCAGGAGTACCTACGAGCAGTACTTC. Full variable domain (remainder filled in from reference TRBV30 and TRBJ2-7): SQTIHQWPATLVQPVGSPLSLECTVEGTSNPNLYWYRQAAGRGLQLLFYSVGIGQISSEVPQNLSASRPQDRQFILSSKKLLLSDSGFYLCAWSVRSTYEQYFGPGTRLTVT.

The CDR3 spells CASRDGTAHQPQHF. The CDR3, as DNA: TGTGCCAGCAGGGACGGGACAGCTCATCAGCCCCAGCATTTT. The chain joins TRBV28 to TRBJ1-5, with TRBD1 matching 7 bases. V shed 6 bases and J 5 bases; nucleotides not matched to a gene: 7. The CDR3 has 14 amino acids. From germline, CDR1 is MDHEN and CDR2 SYDVKM. Drawing the rest from reference TRBV28 and TRBJ1-5, the complete variable domain is DVKVTQSSRYLVKRTGEKVFLECVQDMDHENMFWYRQDPGLGLRLIYFSYDVKMKEKGDIPEGYSVSREKKERFSLILESASTNQTSMYLCASRDGTAHQPQHFGDGTRLSIL.

This clonotype was picked up one time. V is TRBV6-2 or TRBV6-3 and J is TRBJ2-7; TRBD2 matches 7 bases. This CDR3 comprises 13 residues. CDR1 and CDR2 from the germline V gene are MNHEY and SVGEGT. Trimming at V came to 2 bases and at J to 6 bases, leaving 4 bases not matched to a gene. The CDR3 sequence: CASSYVAGAEQYV. The CDR3 coding sequence is TGTGCCAGCAGTTACGTTGCGGGAGCCGAGCAGTACGTC.

In its sample, this clonotype was seen a few times. This chain connects TRBV29-1 to TRBJ2-7, with D perhaps TRBD1 (6 bases). Trimming left V 4 bases short and J 0 bases short, with 19 bases between. The CDR3 loop spans 16 amino acids. In germline, CDR1 is SQVTM, CDR2 ANQGSEA. CDR3 sequence: CSVGHFKGGGSYEQYF. CDR3 in DNA: TGCAGCGTTGGACACTTTAAAGGGGGTGGCTCCTACGAGCAGTACTTC.